The entry that follows covers one TCR beta chain sequence. Its antigen remains undetermined. Base qualities are not recorded, but no much larger clone differs from it by a single base. These data originate in a study of shared clonotypes between healthy human individuals (dated by TCRdb to 2018 to 2020). Regarding the complete study: The cohort comprised two women and a few men aged 18 to 49 years. Per donor, three plates each were used for CD4 naive and CD4 memory, two for CD8 naive, and one for CD8 memory. The study deeply sequenced blood TCR repertoires of five healthy adults to estimate repertoire size and the extent of clonotype sharing between individuals. Different laboratories and diverse techniques were used to prepare libraries and sequence TCR repertoires, to increase sequencing depth and limit assay-specific biases. Each donor's leukapheresis produced roughly between about 0.9 and 9.5 billion PBMCs. Results and caveats for the whole study, not just this receptor: Sharing across several donors was observed for about 4.8% of naive CD4, 3% to 3.5% of naive CD8, around 2.5% of memory CD4, and 0.4% of memory CD8 clonotypes. The genetic and exposure-history diversity represented was limited by the small number of donors. Incomplete sequencing was indicated by rarefaction of sorted-subset datasets, despite the large sequencing depth. Pairwise subsampling indicated that sequencing depth was expected to affect the degree of clonotype sharing among donors. Sampling was restricted to blood, and TCR repertoires in tissues likely differ from the TCR repertoires found in blood. Naive subsets generally had larger estimated clonotype richness than memory subsets. Compared with non-shared clonotypes, clonotypes shared by all four sorted-subset donors had higher generation probabilities.

The CDR3 sequence holds 13 residues, the cysteine and phenylalanine included. Only CDR3 DNA remains: 39 bases, in frame from the first base. The germline V gene (reference sequence) sets CDR1 to GTSNPN and CDR2 to SVGIG. V loses 5 bases, J loses 1 base, and the germline ends lie 12 bases apart. Using the deep immunoSEQ assay, TCR CDR3 regions were amplified from genomic DNA by multiplex PCR. Genomic DNA extracted from each cell subset was distributed evenly over all wells of several immunoSEQ 96-well plates, and each plate served as one replicate. Each replicate PCR for sorted subsets received around 0.2 ug genomic DNA, equal to about 30,000 T cell genomes. The purified libraries were quantified using a Qubit 3.0 fluorometer, sized with a Bioanalyzer 2100, and then quantified again using the KAPA Library Quantification kit. A separate single-read 150-cycle Illumina NextSeq 550 flow cell was used to sequence each immunoSEQ 96-well plate. Concerning the study's data processing: Because the immunoSEQ output held only junctional sequences and lacked quality scores, the filtering could not match the filtering applied to full-length reads. To assign V/J genes and CDR3, sequences were annotated using PyIR, a Python wrapper for IgBLAST v1.9, with IMGT germline references. Reads were removed for weak V/J assignments (E-value above 1e-6), missing CDR3, stop codons, out-of-frame junctions, or ambiguous translated residues. V3J clonotypes were defined by identical inferred V gene, J gene, and CDR3 amino acid sequence. Percentage overlap between repertoires was calculated by dividing the number of shared unique clonotypes by the size of the smaller repertoire. Three approaches were used to assess repertoire richness: RTK rarefaction, the Chao1 estimator, and Recon v2.1 estimates of unobserved clonotypes. Generation probabilities for all TCRbeta clonotypes obtained by the gDNA method from a handful of donors were computed using OLGA. TCRdb provides this immuneACCESS table in a form limited to in-frame rearrangements. Some clones are lacking; in checked studies, under half of them reflect an unresolved V gene, and why the rest are absent is not known. That table furnishes V, J and clone size, whereas the DNA furnished D and trimming. The sample table records about 800,000 clones; about 97% of these occur just once. Of the sample, 0.2% to 0.25% falls within the top ten clones.

CD8 naive samples were obtained by positive selection for CCR7 among CD45RO-negative cells, yielding a CD45RA+CCR7+ population from which TemRA cells were excluded. The donors were healthy, HIV-negative adults with no recently reported acute infections or vaccinations. Every donor was a Caucasian adult living in Nashville, Tennessee, USA. Blood was obtained by leukapheresis, after which PBMCs were separated by Ficoll-Histopaque density gradient centrifugation and cryopreserved in liquid nitrogen vapor phase. Analytical flow cytometry was used to check the purity and quantity of each magnetically sorted T cell population. Each sorted fraction had its genomic DNA isolated and then quantified by UV absorbance on a Nanodrop 2000c.

The specimen sequenced was naive CD8+ T cells sorted from blood. Explained via the paper, the cell subset or site label denotes: CD45RA+CCR7+. The chain was built from TRBV30 and TRBJ2-7; the D gene is perhaps TRBD1, on 6 matching bases. This receptor was obtained from a man aged 25 to 45 in good health. In nucleotide form, the sequence is TGTGCCTGGCGCCCAGGGGCTTCCTACGAGCAGTACTTC. It codes for CAWRPGASYEQYF.